This T cell receptor beta chain was identified in a study of blood T cell repertoires in COVID-19. Study-level information: T cells, B-cell-depleted T cells, or PBMCs provided the cDNA or gDNA that served as material.

Seattle cases were enrolled at active infection and followed longitudinally. The assay was immunoSEQ multiplex PCR, and TCRdb's table has in-frame clones only and misses some. The data hold approximately 150,000 clones, with 70% to 90% observed a single time. Sequencing was done on a sample of peripheral blood. The receptor was isolated from a woman of 80 years or more with COVID-19, enrolled during active disease.

In DNA, the CDR3 is TGTGCCAGCAGTTCTCAGGGGACGACGAATTATCAGCCCCAGCATTTT. Translation gives CASSSQGTTNYQPQHF. The chain recombines TRBV28 with TRBJ1-5; a possible D gene is TRBD1 (6 bases). This CDR3 comprises 16 residues. CDR1 and CDR2 from the germline V gene are MDHEN and SYDVKM. Trimming left V 4 bases short and J 5 bases short, with 18 bases between.